The sequence of this T cell receptor beta chain was determined in a study of shared clonotypes between healthy human individuals. The assay was run at deep level. Input per replicate PCR of unsorted PBMC was 300 ng DNA, corresponding to 33,000 or so T cell genomes. DNA from unsorted PBMC was sequenced on ten immunoSEQ deep assay plates. Profiled with immunoSEQ multiplex PCR; TCRdb holds only in-frame clones, not every one. The table records about 480,000 clones, almost 80% of them present only once. Donors comprised only Caucasian adults living in Nashville, Tennessee. Sequences were obtained from PBMCs. This TCR was sampled from a woman aged 35 to 49 in good health. Some clones in this sample may be carry-over from other donors' samples.

The CDR3 loop is CASWGRERYNEQFF. Written as DNA, the CDR3 is TGTGCCAGCTGGGGTCGGGAGCGGTACAATGAGCAGTTCTTC. The chain links TRBV6-1 to TRBJ2-1, with D possibly being TRBD2 (6 bases). Germline CDR1 is MNHNS and CDR2 is SASEGT. The length of the CDR3 is 14 residues. The V end lost 8 bases, the J end lost 4 bases, and 15 bases lay between the germline ends.